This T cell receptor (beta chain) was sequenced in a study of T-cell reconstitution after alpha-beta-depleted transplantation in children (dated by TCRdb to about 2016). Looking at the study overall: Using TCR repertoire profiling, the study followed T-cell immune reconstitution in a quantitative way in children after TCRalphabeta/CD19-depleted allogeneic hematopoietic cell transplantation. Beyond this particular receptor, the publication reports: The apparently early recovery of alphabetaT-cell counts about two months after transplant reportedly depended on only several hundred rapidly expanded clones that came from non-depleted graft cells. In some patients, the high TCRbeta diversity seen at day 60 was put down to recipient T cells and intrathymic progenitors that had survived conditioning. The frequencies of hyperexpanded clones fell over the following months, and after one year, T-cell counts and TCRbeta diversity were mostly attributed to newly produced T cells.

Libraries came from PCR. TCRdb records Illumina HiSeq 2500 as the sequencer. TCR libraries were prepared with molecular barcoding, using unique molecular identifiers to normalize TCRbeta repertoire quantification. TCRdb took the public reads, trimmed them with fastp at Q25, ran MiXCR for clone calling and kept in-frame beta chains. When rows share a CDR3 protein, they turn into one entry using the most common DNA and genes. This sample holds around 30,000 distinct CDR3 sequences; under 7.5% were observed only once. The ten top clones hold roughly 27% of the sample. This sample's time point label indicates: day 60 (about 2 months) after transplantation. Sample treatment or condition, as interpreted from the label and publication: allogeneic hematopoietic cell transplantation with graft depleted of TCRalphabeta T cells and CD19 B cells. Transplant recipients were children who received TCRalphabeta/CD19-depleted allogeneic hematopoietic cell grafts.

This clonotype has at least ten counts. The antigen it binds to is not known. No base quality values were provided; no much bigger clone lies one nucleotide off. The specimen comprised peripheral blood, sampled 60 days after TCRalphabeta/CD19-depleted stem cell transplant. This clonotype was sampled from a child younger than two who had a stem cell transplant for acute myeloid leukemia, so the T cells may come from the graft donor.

CDR3 sequence: CASSVRLAGGLNEQFF. The DNA is as follows: TGTGCCAGCAGCGTGCGACTAGCGGGGGGTCTTAATGAGCAGTTCTTC. Recombination connected TRBV11-2 to TRBJ2-1, with 13 middle bases fitting TRBD2. Clipping removes 5 bases from V and 7 bases from J, with 8 as the unmatched junction base count. CDR1 SGHAT and CDR2 FQNNGV were looked up in the germline V gene. From its cysteine to its phenylalanine, the CDR3 spans 16 amino acids. The only DNA kept is the CDR3, 48 bases in frame from the first base.